This T cell receptor beta chain was documented in a study of identical twins. This clonotype showed up just a few times. One entry per CDR3 protein, called by TCRdb with MiXCR from the 5' RACE reads. Of some 250,000 distinct CDR3 sequences in the sample, about 6.7% were seen once. The same data also contributed to another study, on T cells expressing NK-cell markers.

The receptor comes from a woman between 18 and 30 years old in good health. The source material was CD8+ T cells sorted from blood.

The CDR3 DNA follows: TGTGCCAGCAGCTTAGTGATTCCGGGCACCGGGGAGCTGTTTTTT. Its protein is CASSLVIPGTGELFF. The gene calls are TRBV11-2 and TRBJ2-2; the D is unclear. V lost 1 base and J lost 4, with 10 bases in between. CDR3 length equals 15 residues. CDR1 SGHAT and CDR2 FQNNGV come from the germline V gene.